The 30 T cell receptor beta chains reported below all come from one sample, sequenced in a study of vaccination and CD4 T cells after COVID-19. Specified treatment: approximately 9-day PBMC culture with coronavirus spike peptide pools or control peptides (ViraFEST assay). Their antigen targets remain unknown. With the Oncomine TCR Beta short-read assay, DNA from cultured CD4+ T cells was sequenced. TCRdb independently ran MiXCR on the PCR reads; one entry per CDR3 protein. This sample carries roughly 12,000 distinct CDR3 sequences, 55% to 70% of them seen once, and the ten largest clones take around 7.5%. Here the sequenced sample was CD4+ T cells from blood, cultured in vitro, taken before SARS-CoV-2 vaccination. These receptor sequences come from a human donor who had recovered from COVID-19.

The CDR3 reads CASMTGQLYNEQFF. CDR3 bases: TGTGCCAGCATGACCGGACAGCTTTACAATGAGCAGTTCTTC. The chain uses TRBV6-1 and TRBJ2-1, with a possible D match to TRBD1 (6 bases). This CDR3 spans 14 amino acids. Germline V gene lookup returns CDR1 MNHNS and CDR2 SASEGT. Trimming took 7 bases from V and 4 from J, leaving 14 bases between them.

This clonotype was observed a handful of times. This chain connects TRBV12-5 to TRBJ2-1; 9 bases line up with TRBD1. Germline V gene data show CDR1 as LGHNT and CDR2 as FRNRAP. After removal of 2 bases from V and 8 bases from J, the junction contained 13 bases not matched to a gene. This CDR3 region has 17 residues. CDR3 bases: TGTGCTAGTGGTTTGACCCCAAACCGGGACAGGGTTGATGAGCAGTTCTTC. Translating it yields CASGLTPNRDRVDEQFF.

As DNA, the CDR3 is TGCAGTGCTAGTGGTCCTAGCGGGACCTACGAGCAGTACTTC. This codes for CSASGPSGTYEQYF. The gene calls are TRBV20-1 and TRBJ2-7; the match to TRBD2 covers 9 bases. This CDR3 region has 14 residues. Per the germline V gene, CDR1 is DFQATT and CDR2 is SNEGSKA (reference sequence). V dropped 3 bases and J dropped 2; count of bases not matched to a gene: 5.

This clonotype was seen only a few times. The chain has TRBV6-1 and TRBJ1-2; 8 bases align to TRBD1. Per the germline V gene, CDR1 is MNHNS and CDR2 is SASEGT. The CDR3 contains 14 residues. Trimming took 4 bases from V and 3 from J; bases not matched to a gene: 4. CDR3 coding DNA: TGTGCCAGCAGTGTCAGGGGGCATGACTATGGCTACACCTTC. This encodes CASSVRGHDYGYTF.

This clonotype was seen only a few times. The gene calls are TRBV7-2 and TRBJ1-1, with D unclear. Germline CDR1 is SGHTA and CDR2 is FQGNSA. The CDR3 runs to 12 residues. V gave up 5 bases and J gave up 3 bases, with 7 bases separating them. CDR3 nucleotide sequence: TGTGCCAGCAGCCCCCCGTACACTGAAGCTTTCTTT. Its translation: CASSPPYTEAFF.

The V and J genes are TRBV6-5 and TRBJ2-1; 13 bases align to TRBD2. Losses at the gene ends were 0 bases for V and 10 bases for J; bases not matched to a gene: 0. Germline CDR1 reads MNHEY; CDR2 reads SVGAGI. The CDR3 has 14 amino acids. CDR3 sequence reads: CASSYSGLAGEQFF. CDR3 sequence (DNA): TGTGCCAGCAGTTACTCGGGACTAGCGGGAGAGCAGTTCTTC.

The rearrangement links TRBV6-1 to TRBJ1-2, with a possible D match to TRBD1 (5 bases). CDR1 and CDR2 (germline): MNHNS, SASEGT. V was clipped by 7 bases and J by 7 bases, with 16 bases between them. The CDR3 is 13 amino acids. CDR3 loop: CASTLSQGTGYTF. The CDR3 nucleotides read TGTGCCAGCACTCTATCCCAGGGTACTGGCTACACCTTC.

This clonotype is classed as hyperexpanded. The V call is TRBV20-1, the J call TRBJ2-5; possible D gene TRBD2, 6 bases. This CDR3 is built from 13 residues. V shed 3 bases and J shed 4 bases, with 12 bases lying between them. Per the germline V gene, CDR1 is DFQATT and CDR2 is SNEGSKA (reference sequence). The CDR3 sequence: CSASSLARETQYF. For the CDR3, the DNA is TGCAGTGCTAGTTCGCTAGCGCGAGAGACCCAGTACTTC.

Turning to this clonotype: This CDR3 fails to terminate in the conserved phenylalanine or tryptophan, so it likely reflects a read error. The chain links TRBV9 to TRBJ1-1; D is ambiguous. The V gene lost 4 bases and the J gene lost 5 bases, with 15 bases spanning the gap. CDR3 length: 14 residues. Looked up from germline, CDR1 is SGDLS and CDR2 is YYNGEE. The CDR3 loop is CASSPQTVATEAFS. CDR3 coding DNA: TGTGCCAGCAGCCCCCAAACGGTGGCAACTGAAGCTTTCTCT.

This clonotype showed up just once. The chain carries TRBV6-5 and TRBJ1-1; D uncertain. CDR1 MNHEY and CDR2 SVGAGI come from the germline V gene. V dropped 4 bases and J dropped 8 bases, with 20 bases sitting between them. The CDR3 runs to 15 residues. The CDR3 protein is CASSLLRVYTSEAFF. Here the CDR3 DNA reads TGTGCCAGCAGTTTATTGAGGGTCTATACCTCGGAAGCTTTCTTT.

V gene TRBV20-1 combines with J gene TRBJ2-3; D uncertain. Trimming took 1 base from V and 4 from J, leaving 9 bases between them. Germline values: CDR1 DFQATT, CDR2 SNEGSKA (reference sequence). The CDR3 totals 13 residues. CDR3 sequence reads: CSARGRFADTQYF. The CDR3 DNA follows: TGCAGTGCTAGAGGCAGGTTTGCAGATACGCAGTATTTT.

This clonotype was seen only a few times. The chain links TRBV7-9 to TRBJ1-5; no clear D. This CDR3 spans 13 amino acids. V was pared by 5 bases and J by 2 bases, with 7 bases between. Germline lookup yields CDR1 SEHNR and CDR2 FQNEAQ (reference sequence). CDR3: CASSPGGNQPQHF. CDR3 nucleotides: TGTGCCAGCAGCCCGGGCGGCAATCAGCCCCAGCATTTT.

The chain has TRBV6-1 and TRBJ1-2; the match to TRBD1 covers 9 bases. The CDR3 is made up of 16 amino acids. The V gene end was trimmed by 2 bases and the J gene end by 7 bases; junction bases not matched to a gene: 11. The germline V gene has CDR1 MNHNS and CDR2 SASEGT. CDR3 sequence (DNA): TGTGCCAGCAGTGAACCCGACCGGACAGGGGATCCTGGCTACACCTTC. Its translation: CASSEPDRTGDPGYTF.

This clonotype came up a few times. The chain has TRBV7-9 and TRBJ2-7; 8 positions agree with TRBD2. The junction had 10 bases not matched to a gene; V was cut back by 11 bases and J by 7 bases. The CDR3 totals 12 residues. Germline CDR1 reads SEHNR; CDR2 reads FQNEAQ (reference sequence). CDR3 in DNA: TGTGCCGGAGCGGGAGACGGATGGGAGCAGTACTTC. Translated: CAGAGDGWEQYF.

The chain uses TRBV24-1 and TRBJ2-3; the D call may be TRBD1 or TRBD2 (5 bases each). This CDR3 is 16 amino acids long. V dropped 3 bases and J dropped 4 bases, with 16 bases sitting between them. The V gene's germline CDR1 is KGHDR and CDR2 SFDVKD. The CDR3 bases are TGTGCCACCAGTGATCGGGGCGACCCCAAGGCAGATACGCAGTATTTT. Residues: CATSDRGDPKADTQYF.

The rearrangement links TRBV14 to TRBJ2-3, with 13 bases fitting TRBD2. The V and J ends lost 2 bases and 9 bases, in that order; junction bases with no gene match: 5. The CDR3 runs to 15 residues. Germline loops: CDR1 SGHDN, CDR2 FVKESK. The CDR3 region has the DNA TGTGCCAGCAGCCAATTAAGACTAGCGGGAGGAACGCAGTATTTT. Translating gives CASSQLRLAGGTQYF. Combining the CDR3 with reference TRBV14 and TRBJ2-3 gives the whole variable domain EAGVTQFPSHSVIEKGQTVTLRCDPISGHDNLYWYRRVMGKEIKFLLHFVKESKQDESGMPNNRFLAERTGGTYSTLKVQPAELEDSGVYFCASSQLRLAGGTQYFGPGTRLTVL.

The rearrangement links TRBV29-1 to TRBJ2-4, with D perhaps matching TRBD1 (6 bases). The CDR3 totals 13 residues. Germline V lookup: CDR1 SQVTM, CDR2 ANQGSEA. V was shortened by 6 bases and J by 2 bases, with 11 bases between the two germline ends. The CDR3 loop reads CSVDQGTKNIQYF. CDR3 DNA sequence: TGCAGCGTGGATCAGGGGACCAAAAACATTCAGTACTTC.

The rearrangement uses TRBV6-1 and TRBJ2-5, with 8 bases that match TRBD1. This CDR3 has 15 amino acids. CDR1 is MNHNS and CDR2 is SASEGT in the germline V gene. V lost 6 bases to trimming and J lost 5 bases; unmatched junction nucleotides: 11. The CDR3 reads CASSHRTGFVETQYF. CDR3 nucleotide sequence: TGTGCCAGCAGCCATAGGACAGGGTTCGTGGAGACCCAGTACTTC.

V and J are TRBV18 and TRBJ2-1; D not resolved. The CDR3 runs 17 residues. CDR1 KGHSH and CDR2 LQKENI come from the germline V gene. Trimming removed 4 bases at V and 2 bases at J, with 18 bases between. CDR3 in DNA: TGTGCCAGCTCACGGAATGAAAGGGTTTCGGCCTACAATGAGCAGTTCTTC. Translated: CASSRNERVSAYNEQFF.

The rearrangement links TRBV28 to TRBJ1-5; unclear D gene. Per germline, CDR1 MDHEN and CDR2 SYDVKM. Trimming took 2 bases from V and 7 from J, leaving 15 bases between them. This CDR3 comprises 15 residues. CDR3 sequence: CASSLGGKVYQPQHF. CDR3 DNA: TGTGCCAGCAGTTTAGGTGGAAAGGTATACCAGCCCCAGCATTTT.

The chain recombines TRBV28 with TRBJ2-3; a weak D match, TRBD2 (6 bases). Germline V gives CDR1 MDHEN, CDR2 SYDVKM. The length of the CDR3 is 14 residues. Trimming shortened V by 8 bases and J by 2 bases, and 14 bases separated the two germline ends. The CDR3 reads CASVSGHPTDTQYF. In nucleotides, the CDR3 is TGTGCCAGCGTGAGCGGGCACCCCACAGATACGCAGTATTTT.

This clonotype was seen a few times. V gene TRBV20-1 combines with J gene TRBJ1-1; 8 bases map to TRBD1. The germline gives CDR1 DFQATT, CDR2 SNEGSKA (reference sequence). The junction had 20 bases not matched to a gene; V was cut back by 3 bases and J by 5 bases. The CDR3 contains 18 residues. As DNA, the CDR3 is TGCAGTGCTAGTTATAGAAGCGCTGCAGGGGGCTTGTGGACTGAAGCTTTCTTT. It codes for CSASYRSAAGGLWTEAFF.

The chain links TRBV6-1 to TRBJ1-2, with 8 bases identical to TRBD1. CDR1 is MNHNS and CDR2 is SASEGT in the germline V gene. V trimming: 6 bases; J trimming: 8 bases; junction bases outside the gene matches: 2. The CDR3 sequence is 11 residues long. The CDR3 DNA sequence: TGTGCCAGCAGCCCAGGGGGCGGCTACACCTTC. This translates into CASSPGGGYTF.

This chain uses TRBV20-1 with TRBJ1-1, with D unresolved. Per the germline V gene, CDR1 is DFQATT and CDR2 is SNEGSKA (reference sequence). This CDR3 has 13 amino acids. The ends were cut back, 0 bases at V and 7 bases at J, with 12 bases in the middle. The CDR3 reads CSARDAAEDEAFF. Here the CDR3 DNA reads TGCAGTGCTAGAGATGCGGCGGAGGATGAAGCTTTCTTT.

This clonotype was observed a few times. The chain uses TRBV19 and TRBJ2-5; a weak D match, TRBD2 (6 bases). Germline V gene sequence: CDR1 LNHDA, CDR2 SQIVND (reference sequence). The V end was cut by 10 bases, the J end by 7 bases, with 25 bases between. This CDR3 contains 15 residues. CDR3 DNA sequence: TGTGCCACCCGCGAGGAGTTGGGCAGGGAGGCGACCCAGTACTTC. Protein: CATREELGREATQYF.

This rearrangement joins TRBV6-1 to TRBJ2-2, with 9 positions matching TRBD2. The junction had 8 bases not matched to a gene; V was cut back by 6 bases and J by 6 bases. The CDR3 runs 15 residues. Per germline, CDR1 MNHNS and CDR2 SASEGT. In nucleotides, the CDR3 is TGTGCCAGCAGAGCCTTTAGCGGGAGCGCCGGGGAGCTGTTTTTT. This encodes CASRAFSGSAGELFF.

This clonotype was recorded only once. The chain links TRBV19 to TRBJ1-4; TRBD1 matches 7 bases. Trimming at V came to 10 bases and at J to 3 bases, leaving 5 bases not matched to a gene. Germline V gives CDR1 LNHDA, CDR2 SQIVND (reference sequence). There are 13 residues in the CDR3. CDR3 sequence reads: CATKGAANEKLFF. Written as DNA, the CDR3 is TGTGCCACCAAGGGGGCAGCTAATGAAAAACTGTTTTTT.

By share of the sample, this clonotype is large. The V gene is TRBV7-9, the J gene TRBJ2-7; D may correspond to TRBD1 or TRBD2 (5 bases each). CDR1 SEHNR and CDR2 FQNEAQ come from the germline V gene (reference sequence). The V end lost 5 bases, the J end lost 0 bases, and 14 bases lay between the germline ends. CDR3 size: 15 residues. The CDR3: CASSRTWGNSYEQYF. The CDR3 region has the DNA TGTGCCAGCAGCCGAACGTGGGGGAACTCCTACGAGCAGTACTTC.

This sequence joins TRBV19 and TRBJ2-1; 12 bases fit TRBD2. The CDR3 contains 15 residues. CDR1 and CDR2 (germline): LNHDA, SQIVND (reference sequence). The V and J ends lost 4 bases and 7 bases, in that order; junction bases with no gene match: 5. Written as DNA, the CDR3 is TGTGCCAGTAGTAGGGGGACTAGCGGGCATAATGAGCAGTTCTTC. Translated: CASSRGTSGHNEQFF.

The chain combines TRBV6-2 or TRBV6-3 with TRBJ2-3; D may be TRBD2 (5 bases). V lost 0 bases to trimming and J lost 5 bases, with 18 bases between them. The CDR3 spans 17 residues. Per the germline V gene, CDR1 is MNHEY and CDR2 is SVGEGT. This CDR3 is CASSYSSTGRSQDTQYF. DNA for the CDR3: TGTGCCAGCAGTTACTCGAGTACGGGAAGGAGTCAAGATACGCAGTATTTT.